The T cell receptor (beta chain) under discussion was sequenced for a study of control samples from healthy donors and cancer patients. Assay used: immunoSEQ multiplex PCR; TCRdb lists only in-frame clones, some missing. The table has some 120,000 clones, approximately 94% seen once. Germline V gene lookup returns CDR1 LNHNV and CDR2 YYDKDF (reference sequence). The CDR3 contains 14 residues. V dropped 0 bases and J dropped 6 bases, with 8 bases sitting between them. The chain is built from TRBV15 and TRBJ2-2; D is perhaps TRBD2 (6 bases). The clonotype was recovered from a young man in good health. Sequencing used blood. Here the CDR3 DNA reads TGTGCCACCAGCAGAGACAGGGAGGCCGGGGAGCTGTTTTTT. Residues: CATSRDREAGELFF.